This T cell receptor (beta chain) came from a study of blood T cell repertoires in COVID-19. The data were produced by immunoSEQ multiplex PCR, yet TCRdb's version contains in-frame clones alone and is incomplete. The table lists 90,000 to 120,000 clones, 90% to 95% of them singletons, with 1% to 1.5% in the top ten. The sequence was obtained from a woman aged 25 to 39 with acute or convalescent COVID-19. Input material: peripheral blood.

The CDR3 DNA is TGTGCCACCGTAGGTAGGACAGACAGGCCGTCTTTTGAGGGGGAGCAGTACTTC. It translates to CATVGRTDRPSFEGEQYF. The chain links TRBV11-3 to TRBJ2-7; D perhaps matches TRBD1 (6 bases). Per the germline V gene, CDR1 is SGHNT and CDR2 is YENEEA. The CDR3 runs to 18 residues. Trimming stripped 10 bases from V and 7 bases from J, with 35 bases between.